These T cell receptor beta chains were read from a single sample in a study of T cell repertoires in cytomegalovirus infection. TCRdb re-called the reads with MiXCR, one entry per CDR3 protein. This sample has about 320,000 distinct CDR3 sequences; more than 8% occur once, and the top ten carry about 4.5%. Sequenced: PBMCs. Receptor source: a human donor in good health (CMV status not recorded). Some clones in this sample may be carry-over from other donors' samples. Both conserved end residues are part of each CDR3. The D gene is left open where the match is weak. A clone size is listed for some rows: how often the clone was seen (once, few, many), or a class if it is expanded.

v_call	j_call	d_call	clone_size	cdr3_nt	cdr3_aa
TRBV11-1	TRBJ2-3	TRBD2	many	TGTGCCAGCAGCTCACGACTAGCGGGGGTCACAGATACGCAGTATTTT	CASSSRLAGVTDTQYF
TRBV29-1	TRBJ1-2	.	many	TGCAGCGTTGAAGAGGTAGTTCGAGCTAACTATGGCTACACCTTC	CSVEEVVRANYGYTF
TRBV7-2	TRBJ2-5	TRBD2	.	TGTGCCAGCAGCCCTAGCGGGGCAGGCGAGACCCAGTACTTC	CASSPSGAGETQYF
TRBV4-3	TRBJ2-3	.	.	TGCGCCAGCAGCCAAGTCTGGTTAGCGGAACCCCGCAGCACAGATACGCAGTATTTT	CASSQVWLAEPRSTDTQYF
TRBV28	TRBJ2-3	TRBD2	many	TGTGCCACACGACTAGCGGGAAGCACAGATACGCAGTATTTT	CATRLAGSTDTQYF
TRBV6-6	TRBJ2-2	.	few	TGTGCCAGCACCACGGGCCTTAACACCGGGGAGCTGTTTTTT	CASTTGLNTGELFF
TRBV7-2	TRBJ2-3	TRBD2	many	TGTGCCAGCAGTCCTAGCGGTATAGTCACAGATACGCAGTATTTT	CASSPSGIVTDTQYF
TRBV5-5	TRBJ2-2	TRBD2	many	TGTGCCAGCAGCCTTAGCGGGGGGGCCGGAACCGGGGAGCTGTTTTTT	CASSLSGGAGTGELFF
TRBV7-4	TRBJ2-7	.	few	TGTGCCAGCGGGGGACTTTCCTACGAGCAGTACTTC	CASGGLSYEQYF
TRBV19	TRBJ2-1	.	.	TGTGCCAGTAGTATATATTCCCCCTATATCGGGGAGCAGTTCTTC	CASSIYSPYIGEQFF
TRBV7-2	TRBJ2-1	.	many	TGTGCCAGCAGCCAGACAGGACTAGACCGCTACAATGAGCAGTTCTTC	CASSQTGLDRYNEQFF
TRBV7-2	TRBJ1-3	.	many	TGTGCCAGCGCCACAGGCCTCTCTGGAAACACCATATATTTT	CASATGLSGNTIYF
TRBV6-2/TRBV6-3	TRBJ2-1	TRBD2	many	TGTGCCAGCAGTTACTCTAGCGGGAGTTTAAAGGATGAGCAGTTCTTC	CASSYSSGSLKDEQFF